This TCR beta chain was retrieved from a study of post-analysis software for immune sequencing data. Study in general: Courses of disease covered relapsing-remitting, secondary progressive and progressive-relapsing multiple sclerosis.

V dropped 3 bases and J dropped 2 bases, with 10 bases sitting between them. The V gene's germline CDR1 is WNHNN and CDR2 SYGVQD (reference sequence). The CDR3 sequence is 14 residues long. Study observations and caveats: Significantly decreased normalized Chao1 diversity was recorded for multiple sclerosis patients relative to controls. In patients, a few TRBV segments were more frequent than in controls, with TRBV5-6, TRBV5-1 and TRBV20-1 among them.

Points on this clonotype: Antigen specificity is unknown.

Every TCR beta cDNA library bore unique molecular identifiers. Input amounts of roughly 0.9 to 10 million T cells were used. These gave around 500,000 cDNA molecules, so each molecule approximated one T cell. In TCRdb, the PCR reads were re-called with MiXCR into one record per CDR3 protein. The top ten hold approximately 4.5% of the sample, which has 820,000 or so distinct CDR3 sequences, 53% seen once. The chain combines TRBV10-1 with TRBJ1-1; no clear D. The sequenced sample consisted of blood. This TCR was sampled from a girl under 18 with multiple sclerosis. CDR3 sequence reads: CASSEGRLNTEAFF. In DNA form, the CDR3 reads TGCGCCAGCAGTGAAGGACGGCTAAACACTGAAGCTTTCTTT.